This T cell receptor (beta chain) was recorded in a study of blood T cell repertoires in COVID-19. Looking at the study overall: Acute and convalescent COVID-19 samples came from the United States, Italy and Spain. Sources were T cells, B-cell-depleted T cells, or PBMCs; the material itself was cDNA or gDNA.

The CDR3 runs 14 residues. Trimming removed 6 bases from V and 0 bases from J, with 9 bases in between. Germline V gene data show CDR1 as MDHEN and CDR2 as SYDVKM. In the study's own analysis: Using reference gene primer amplification, nucleated cell counts were estimated. The repertoire was sequenced with immunoSEQ multiplex PCR; TCRdb's copy has only in-frame clones and lacks some. That table is the source of V, J and clone size, and D and trimming were worked out from the DNA. The top ten hold about 2.3% of the sample, which has a few hundred thousand clones, about 80% seen once. This receptor was identified in a woman aged 60-75 years with acute or convalescent COVID-19. The V and J genes are TRBV28 and TRBJ1-3; D is perhaps TRBD1 (5 bases). Sample: peripheral blood. The chain's CDR3 is CASSSGNSGNTIYF. CDR3 in DNA: TGTGCCAGCAGCTCAGGGAACTCTGGAAACACCATATATTTT. Filled out from reference TRBV28 and TRBJ1-3, the complete variable domain reads DVKVTQSSRYLVKRTGEKVFLECVQDMDHENMFWYRQDPGLGLRLIYFSYDVKMKEKGDIPEGYSVSREKKERFSLILESASTNQTSMYLCASSSGNSGNTIYFGEGSWLTVV.